The 27 T cell receptor beta chains reported below all come from one sample, sequenced in a study of T cell responses to AZD1222 COVID-19 vaccine. Clones were read by immunoSEQ multiplex PCR, and TCRdb kept only the in-frame ones, dropping some. Of 65,000 to 90,000 clones listed, about 88% are singletons. Sequences were derived from peripheral blood, sampled 28 days after the second AZD1222 dose. Source of these receptors: an adult who received the AZD1222 COVID-19 vaccine.

This clone appeared once. The V and J genes are TRBV5-8 and TRBJ2-5; D possibly corresponds to TRBD2 (6 bases). Germline values: CDR1 SGHTS, CDR2 YDEGEE. The CDR3 has 15 amino acids. The V end lost 0 bases, the J end lost 2 bases, and 11 bases lay between the germline ends. CDR3 bases: TGTGCCAGCAGCTTGGTAAAGGGGAGGCAAGAGACCCAGTACTTC. Its translation: CASSLVKGRQETQYF.

The V gene is TRBV30, the J gene TRBJ1-5; tentative D call: TRBD1 (5 bases). Germline V CDR1 and CDR2: GTSNPN, SVGIG (reference sequence). This CDR3 spans 15 amino acids. V gave up 0 bases and J gave up 4 bases, with 13 bases separating them. CDR3 region: CAWSVSGGGNQPQHF. The CDR3 DNA reads as TGTGCCTGGAGTGTATCCGGGGGTGGAAATCAGCCCCAGCATTTT.

This clone showed up just a few times. This rearrangement joins TRBV7-6 to TRBJ2-2; D may be TRBD2 (6 bases). CDR1 and CDR2 (germline): SGHVS, FNYEAQ. Trimming removed 1 base from V and 0 bases from J, with 12 bases in between. The CDR3 contains 17 residues. CDR3 region: CASSLVFGTANTGELFF. The CDR3 DNA sequence: TGTGCCAGCAGCTTAGTGTTTGGGACTGCGAACACCGGGGAGCTGTTTTTT. The variable domain in full, completed from reference TRBV7-6 and TRBJ2-2, reads GAGVSQSPRYKVTKRGQDVALRCDPISGHVSLYWYRQALGQGPEFLTYFNYEAQQDKSGLPNDRFSAERPEGSISTLTIQRTEQRDSAMYRCASSLVFGTANTGELFFGEGSRLTVL.

The V gene is TRBV24-1, the J gene TRBJ2-4; 10 positions agree with TRBD2. With V trimmed by 3 bases and J by 3 bases, 7 bases remained unmatched. The length of the CDR3 is 17 residues. The germline CDR1 and CDR2 sequences are KGHDR and SFDVKD. The CDR3 is CATSDGGLALGKNIQYF. For the CDR3, the DNA is TGTGCCACCAGTGATGGGGGACTAGCGTTGGGCAAAAACATTCAGTACTTC.

The chain uses TRBV30 and TRBJ1-1; possibly TRBD1 for D (5 bases). This CDR3 contains 15 residues. From germline, CDR1 is GTSNPN and CDR2 SVGIG (reference sequence). Trimming removed 2 bases from V and 4 bases from J, with 17 bases in between. The CDR3 sequence: CAWSQGMAGSTEAFF. The DNA for the CDR3 is TGTGCCTGGAGTCAGGGCATGGCAGGAAGCACTGAAGCTTTCTTT.

This chain uses TRBV2 with TRBJ1-2; possible D gene TRBD1, 6 bases. The germline V gene has CDR1 SNHLY and CDR2 FYNNEI. The CDR3 extends over 11 amino acids. Trimming removed 7 bases at V and 13 bases at J, with 16 bases between. The CDR3 region is CASKPEGGITF. Here the CDR3 DNA reads TGTGCCAGCAAGCCCGAAGGGGGTATCACCTTC.

The CDR3, as DNA: TGTGCCAGCAGCCAAGTCCCCAGCGGAGCCTCCACAGATACGCAGTATTTT. Translated, it gives CASSQVPSGASTDTQYF. The chain carries TRBV3-1 (or the pseudogene TRBV3-2) and TRBJ2-3; TRBD2 might be the D (5 bases). CDR1 is LGHDT, CDR2 YNNKEL, per germline (reference sequence). With 1 base removed from V and 2 bases from J, the gap between germline ends came to 16 bases. The CDR3 loop spans 17 amino acids.

The chain links TRBV6-1 to TRBJ2-7, with unresolved D. CDR1 MNHNS and CDR2 SASEGT come from the germline V gene. V was clipped by 0 bases and J by 6 bases, with 12 bases between them. The CDR3 sequence is 14 residues long. CDR3 bases: TGTGCCAGCAGTGAAGCGCTGGGGATAGGCGAGCAGTACGTC. Its protein is CASSEALGIGEQYV.

The CDR3 bases are TGTGCCAGCACTTCGGGCAGTCACGAGCAGTACTTC. Residues: CASTSGSHEQYF. This chain links TRBV28 with TRBJ2-7; D unclear. Trimming pared 7 bases from V and 5 bases from J, leaving 12 bases between. The CDR3 is made up of 12 amino acids. CDR1 and CDR2 (germline): MDHEN, SYDVKM.

This chain connects TRBV25-1 to TRBJ1-4; the D is unclear. CDR3 size: 15 residues. Germline assignment: CDR1 MGHDK and CDR2 SYGVNS. Trimming removed 4 bases from V and 0 bases from J, with 9 bases in between. The CDR3, as DNA: TGTGCCAGCAGTGGATCTCAGTCAACTAATGAAAAACTGTTTTTT. Translation gives CASSGSQSTNEKLFF.

This clone was seen once. The J gene is TRBJ1-3, the V gene TRBV7-9, with D hard to call. Trimming cost V 5 bases and J 0 bases, with 8 bases left between them. Germline V gives CDR1 SEHNR, CDR2 FQNEAQ (reference sequence). This CDR3 spans 14 amino acids. The CDR3 region is CASSHSPSGNTIYF. The CDR3 DNA reads TGTGCCAGCAGCCACAGTCCCTCTGGAAACACCATATATTTT.

In this sample, this clone turned up a few times. For the CDR3, the DNA is TGTGCCAGTAGTATCTACAGCGCTAACTATGGCTACACCTTC. It translates to CASSIYSANYGYTF. This chain links TRBV19 with TRBJ1-2; D is undetermined. Looked up from germline, CDR1 is LNHDA and CDR2 is SQIVND (reference sequence). The germline V and J ends were trimmed by 3 bases and 0 bases, with 8 bases remaining between them. The CDR3 length is 14 residues.

This clone has just one count. The chain's CDR3 is CASSVVDSMNTEAFF. CDR3 coding DNA: TGTGCCAGCAGCGTCGTGGACAGCATGAACACTGAAGCTTTCTTT. This rearrangement joins TRBV9 to TRBJ1-1; possible D gene TRBD1, 6 bases. The CDR3 runs to 15 residues. Germline assignment: CDR1 SGDLS and CDR2 YYNGEE. The V gene lost 2 bases and the J gene lost 0 bases, with 11 bases spanning the gap.

The rearrangement joins TRBV19 to TRBJ1-2; the D gene is possibly TRBD1 (5 bases). V gave up 3 bases and J gave up 7 bases, with 12 bases separating them. The CDR3 contains 13 residues. Germline CDR1 reads LNHDA; CDR2 reads SQIVND (reference sequence). The CDR3 nucleotides are TGTGCCAGTAGTATTAGGGACGTTGGTGGCTACACCTTC. This sequence encodes CASSIRDVGGYTF.

This clone was seen just once. The chain couples TRBV19 to TRBJ1-2, with D possibly TRBD1 on 5 matching bases. The CDR3 sequence is 13 residues long. Germline-derived CDR1 and CDR2 are LNHDA and SQIVND (reference sequence). Trimming shortened V by 3 bases and J by 7 bases, and 12 bases separated the two germline ends. CDR3 amino acids: CASSMGRARGYTF. CDR3 DNA: TGTGCCAGTAGTATGGGCAGGGCTCGTGGCTACACCTTC.

This sequence joins TRBV3-1 (or the pseudogene TRBV3-2) and TRBJ2-1, with D possibly TRBD2 on 6 matching bases. Germline V gene data show CDR1 as LGHDT and CDR2 as YNNKEL (reference sequence). Trimming removed 1 base at V and 2 bases at J, with 9 bases between. This CDR3 contains 15 residues. CDR3: CASSQVTGAYNEQFF. The CDR3 DNA is TGTGCCAGCAGCCAAGTAACGGGGGCCTACAATGAGCAGTTCTTC.

The genes are TRBV2 and TRBJ1-6; the D is unclear. The ends were cut back, 6 bases at V and 3 bases at J, with 6 bases in the middle. The CDR3 is 13 amino acids. Looked up from germline, CDR1 is SNHLY and CDR2 is FYNNEI. DNA for the CDR3: TGTGCCAGCAGCGCCGACTATAATTCACCCCTCCACTTT. Its translation is CASSADYNSPLHF.

V is TRBV5-6 and J is TRBJ1-2, with D possibly matching TRBD1 (6 bases). Germline CDR1 is SGHDT and CDR2 is YYEEEE. CDR3 size: 14 residues. The V end was cut by 4 bases, the J end by 3 bases, with 13 bases between. This CDR3 is CASSLKRGDYGYTF. CDR3 nucleotide sequence: TGTGCCAGCAGCCTCAAGAGGGGGGACTATGGCTACACCTTC.

The chain joins TRBV5-4 to TRBJ2-5; D unclear. V dropped 0 bases and J dropped 4 bases, with 13 bases sitting between them. The CDR3 contains 15 residues. Per the germline V gene, CDR1 is SGHNT and CDR2 is YYREEE (reference sequence). The CDR3 here is CASSLDGRTVETQYF. The DNA of the CDR3 is TGTGCCAGCAGCTTGGATGGCAGAACGGTAGAGACCCAGTACTTC.

The J gene is TRBJ2-3, the V gene TRBV27; D is possibly TRBD2 (6 bases). The V end lost 2 bases, the J end lost 3 bases, and 9 bases lay between the germline ends. Germline-derived CDR1 and CDR2 are MNHEY and SMNVEV (reference sequence). The CDR3 length is 14 residues. The CDR3 spells CASSLRRGTDTQYF. CDR3 sequence (DNA): TGTGCCAGCAGTTTAAGACGGGGGACAGATACGCAGTATTTT.

This chain connects TRBV5-4 to TRBJ2-3, with D tentatively TRBD1 (6 bases). Germline CDR1 reads SGHNT; CDR2 reads YYREEE (reference sequence). The CDR3 spans 15 residues. V was pared by 1 base and J by 2 bases, with 11 bases between. CDR3 sequence reads: CASSLSAGVTDTQYF. CDR3 sequence (DNA): TGTGCCAGCAGCTTGAGTGCAGGGGTCACAGATACGCAGTATTTT.

V gene TRBV5-5 combines with J gene TRBJ2-3; D uncertain. Germline loops: CDR1 SGHKS, CDR2 YYEKEE (reference sequence). Trimming shortened V by 1 base and J by 6 bases, and 6 bases separated the two germline ends. The CDR3 sequence is 12 residues long. CDR3 protein: CASSLWKDTQYF. Here the CDR3 DNA reads TGTGCCAGCAGCTTGTGGAAGGATACGCAGTATTTT.

V usage is TRBV7-2 and J usage is TRBJ1-6; a possible D gene is TRBD1 (5 bases). CDR3 length: 15 amino acids. Per germline, CDR1 SGHTA and CDR2 FQGNSA. With 5 bases removed from V and 10 bases from J, the gap between germline ends came to 18 bases. The CDR3 here is CASSARDPEWSPLHF. In nucleotides, the CDR3 is TGTGCCAGCAGCGCCCGGGACCCCGAATGGTCACCCCTCCACTTT.

The count of this clone is one. The chain carries TRBV6-1 and TRBJ2-7; 10 nucleotides agree with TRBD1. Trimming at V came to 4 bases and at J to 0 bases, leaving 6 bases not matched to a gene. Germline CDR1 reads MNHNS; CDR2 reads SASEGT. The CDR3 has 16 amino acids. Here the CDR3 reads CASSARQGAISYEQYV. CDR3 DNA sequence: TGTGCCAGCAGTGCGAGACAGGGGGCTATCTCCTACGAGCAGTACGTC.

V and J are TRBV7-2 and TRBJ1-5; D uncertain. Trimming shortened V by 3 bases and J by 1 base, and 7 bases separated the two germline ends. Germline CDR1 reads SGHTA; CDR2 reads FQGNSA. The CDR3 runs to 14 residues. CDR3 nucleotide sequence: TGTGCCAGCAGCTTCATGAGAAGCAATCAGCCCCAGCATTTT. Its translation: CASSFMRSNQPQHF. Filled out from reference TRBV7-2 and TRBJ1-5, the complete variable domain reads GAGVSQSPSNKVTEKGKDVELRCDPISGHTALYWYRQSLGQGLEFLIYFQGNSAPDKSGLPSDRFSAERTGGSVSTLTIQRTQQEDSAVYLCASSFMRSNQPQHFGDGTRLSIL.

This clone came up once. This chain connects TRBV4-1 to TRBJ1-6, with D tentatively TRBD1 (6 bases). The CDR3 has 18 residues. V shed 1 base and J shed 5 bases, with 18 bases lying between them. Germline V gene lookup returns CDR1 MGHRA and CDR2 YSYEKL. As DNA, the CDR3 is TGCGCCAGCAGCCAAGTCCTCGGGGGCAGAGCGGATAATTCACCCCTCCACTTT. It translates to CASSQVLGGRADNSPLHF.

The chain carries TRBV6-5 and TRBJ1-2, with D possibly being TRBD1 (5 bases). CDR1 and CDR2 from the germline V gene are MNHEY and SVGAGI. The CDR3 is 14 amino acids. Trimming cost V 6 bases and J 4 bases, with 15 bases left between them. The CDR3 region has the DNA TGTGCCAGCAGACCCCCGGGACTCGCCTATGGCTACACCTTC. It encodes CASRPPGLAYGYTF.